The sequence of this TCR beta chain was determined in a study of cytomegalovirus exposure and HLA in healthy donors. On the study more broadly: Earlier, 90 million to 140 million unique TCR beta sequences were recovered from roughly 200 million T cells by an analysis.

PCR was performed using 60 Vbeta and 13 Jbeta primers. Clones were sequenced by immunoSEQ multiplex PCR, and TCRdb holds only the in-frame ones, with some missing. The repertoire has about 180,000 clones, around four fifths of them found once; the top ten carry 1%. CDR1 is SNHLY and CDR2 is FYNNEI in the germline V gene. V lost 2 bases, J lost 1 base, and 8 bases lay in between. This CDR3 region has 14 residues. This sequence joins TRBV2 and TRBJ1-1; D gene unclear. This clonotype was sampled from a woman aged 45-60 years in good health and CMV-seropositive. Material for sequencing was PBMCs. CDR3 bases: TGTGCCAGCAGTGAATATGGAGGGAACACTGAAGCTTTCTTT. Its protein is CASSEYGGNTEAFF.